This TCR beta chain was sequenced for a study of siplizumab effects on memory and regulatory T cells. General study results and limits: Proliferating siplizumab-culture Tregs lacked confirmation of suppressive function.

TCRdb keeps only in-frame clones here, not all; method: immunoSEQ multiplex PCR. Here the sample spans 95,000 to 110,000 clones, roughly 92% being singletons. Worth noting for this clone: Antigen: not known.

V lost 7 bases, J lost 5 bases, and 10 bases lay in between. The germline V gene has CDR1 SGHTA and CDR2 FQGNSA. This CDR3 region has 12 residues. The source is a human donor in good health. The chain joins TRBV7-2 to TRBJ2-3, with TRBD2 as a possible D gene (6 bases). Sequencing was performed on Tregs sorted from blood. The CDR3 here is CASTPGRDTQYF. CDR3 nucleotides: TGTGCCAGCACCCCCGGGAGAGATACGCAGTATTTT.